These 29 T cell receptor beta chains originate from one sample sequenced in a study of T-cell reconstitution after alpha-beta-depleted transplantation in children. Unique molecular identifiers were used in preparing the TCRbeta library. MiXCR was run by TCRdb on the PCR reads, yielding one entry per CDR3 protein. The sample yields 500,000 or so distinct CDR3 sequences, over 25% seen once. Sequencing was performed on PBMCs from the stem cell graft donor, taken from the stem cell graft. Every receptor here comes from a human donor who donated a stem cell graft to a child with aplastic anemia.

This clonotype has a handful of counts. DNA for the CDR3: TGTGCCAGTAGGAAGGGACGCAATCAGCCCCAGCATTTT. Its translation: CASRKGRNQPQHF. The chain combines TRBV19 with TRBJ1-5; tentative D call: TRBD1 (5 bases). CDR1 is LNHDA, CDR2 SQIVND, per germline (reference sequence). The CDR3 is 13 amino acids. Trimming shortened V by 6 bases and J by 2 bases, and 8 bases separated the two germline ends.

The V gene is TRBV7-2, the J gene TRBJ1-2; 7 bases match TRBD1. J lost 4 bases, V lost 2 bases, and 7 bases had no gene match. CDR1 is SGHTA, CDR2 FQGNSA, per germline. This CDR3 is 15 amino acids long. The CDR3 bases are TGTGCCAGCAGCTTATCAACAGGGGCCAGCTATGGCTACACCTTC. Translation: CASSLSTGASYGYTF.

This clonotype turned up a few times. J is TRBJ1-5 and V is TRBV5-1; the D is unclear. The germline gives CDR1 SGHRS, CDR2 YFSETQ. This CDR3 spans 16 amino acids. Trimming removed 0 bases at V and 2 bases at J, with 12 bases between. The CDR3 protein is CASSLGSGNGNQPQHF. CDR3 DNA sequence: TGCGCCAGCAGCTTGGGCTCGGGTAATGGCAATCAGCCCCAGCATTTT.

The V call is TRBV7-6, the J call TRBJ2-1, with TRBD2 matching 10 bases. The V and J ends lost 8 bases and 4 bases, in that order; junction bases with no gene match: 17. The CDR3 runs 18 residues. The germline gives CDR1 SGHVS, CDR2 FNYEAQ. The CDR3 DNA sequence: TGTGCCAGCCGTAAGGGGTCTAGCGGGAGTCTGGGTTACAATGAGCAGTTCTTC. It is translated as CASRKGSSGSLGYNEQFF.

This clonotype was seen a few times. The CDR3 region is CAISPGTGRDTEAFF. The CDR3 nucleotides are TGTGCCATCAGTCCAGGGACCGGCCGCGACACTGAAGCTTTCTTT. The chain uses TRBV10-3 and TRBJ1-1, with D tentatively TRBD1 (5 bases). Trimming pared 5 bases from V and 3 bases from J, leaving 16 bases between. Looked up from germline, CDR1 is ENHRY and CDR2 is SYGVKD. The CDR3 consists of 15 residues.

This clonotype was recorded once. The V call is TRBV6-1, the J call TRBJ2-3; 8 bases are shared with TRBD2. This CDR3 contains 15 residues. Germline CDR1 is MNHNS and CDR2 is SASEGT. The V gene end was trimmed by 8 bases and the J gene end by 4 bases; junction bases not matched to a gene: 11. In DNA, the CDR3 is TGTGCCAGCGCTGAAGCGGGAGATGGGGCAGATACGCAGTATTTT. Translating it yields CASAEAGDGADTQYF.

V gene TRBV4-3 combines with J gene TRBJ2-1; 8 nucleotides match TRBD2. CDR3 length: 17 residues. Per germline, CDR1 LGHNA and CDR2 YSLEER. Unmatched junction bases numbered 9, after V lost 1 base and J lost 4 bases. The CDR3 here is CASSQGAREDLYNEQFF. The CDR3 nucleotides read TGCGCCAGCAGCCAAGGAGCGCGGGAGGACCTATACAATGAGCAGTTCTTC.

The chain couples TRBV5-6 to TRBJ2-7; tentative D call: TRBD2 (6 bases). In germline, CDR1 is SGHDT, CDR2 YYEEEE. The length of the CDR3 is 18 residues. Trimming left V 4 bases short and J 5 bases short, with 28 bases between. The CDR3 DNA reads TGTGCCAGCAGCACCTCGTTATCGGGAGCTAGCGCTACCGACGAGCAGTACGTC. Translating it yields CASSTSLSGASATDEQYV.

This sequence joins TRBV5-5 and TRBJ1-1; maybe TRBD1 (5 bases). The CDR3 has 15 residues. Trimming left V 4 bases short and J 1 base short, with 14 bases between. The germline CDR1 and CDR2 sequences are SGHKS and YYEKEE (reference sequence). CDR3 residues: CASSLADIGNTEAFF. CDR3 nucleotide sequence: TGTGCCAGCAGCCTCGCGGACATCGGGAACACTGAAGCTTTCTTT.

This clonotype was counted a few times. The chain employs TRBV5-6 and TRBJ2-2; TRBD1 matches 8 bases. CDR1 SGHDT and CDR2 YYEEEE come from the germline V gene. The CDR3 extends over 17 amino acids. V dropped 4 bases and J dropped 6; count of bases not matched to a gene: 14. The CDR3 here is CASSLTWTGTGPGELFF. The CDR3 bases are TGTGCCAGCAGCCTGACCTGGACAGGGACTGGTCCCGGGGAGCTGTTTTTT.

This clonotype was recorded a few times. The chain is built from TRBV7-8 and TRBJ1-5, with no clear D. Germline V gene lookup returns CDR1 SGHVS and CDR2 FQNEAQ. Deletions cut 2 bases from V and 7 bases from J, with 18 bases between. CDR3 length: 16 amino acids. CDR3 sequence: CASSLSFPGARQPQHF. CDR3 nucleotides: TGTGCCAGCAGCTTAAGTTTCCCGGGCGCGAGGCAGCCCCAGCATTTT.

The chain combines TRBV27 with TRBJ1-5; tentative D call: TRBD1 (5 bases). Trimming cost V 6 bases and J 2 bases, with 20 bases left between them. Germline V gene lookup returns CDR1 MNHEY and CDR2 SMNVEV (reference sequence). The CDR3 length is 17 residues. The CDR3 nucleotides are TGTGCCAGCAGAAGTATCCGGGACGGTGCCCGCAATCAGCCCCAGCATTTT. It is translated as CASRSIRDGARNQPQHF.

The rearrangement joins TRBV7-9 to TRBJ2-7, with 16 bases aligning to TRBD2. The CDR3 is 16 residues long. Germline CDR1 SEHNR, CDR2 FQNEAQ (reference sequence). V trimming: 1 base; J trimming: 5 bases; junction bases outside the gene matches: 2. CDR3 protein: CASSLGGTSGRDEQYV. Here the CDR3 DNA reads TGTGCCAGCAGCTTAGGAGGGACTAGCGGGAGGGACGAGCAGTACGTC.

This chain links TRBV6-2 or TRBV6-3 with TRBJ2-1, with 7 bases fitting TRBD1. CDR1 is MNHEY, CDR2 SVGEGT, per germline. CDR3 length: 15 residues. The J segment lost 5 bases and the V segment lost 2 bases, leaving 6 bases of the junction unmatched. The CDR3 spells CASSYGGQNHNEQFF. CDR3 sequence (DNA): TGTGCCAGCAGTTACGGGGGACAGAACCACAATGAGCAGTTCTTC.

The chain has TRBV12-3 or TRBV12-4 and TRBJ2-5; tentative D call: TRBD2 (6 bases). This CDR3 is built from 17 residues. Trimming took 5 bases from V and 2 from J, leaving 21 bases between them. CDR3 bases: TGTGCCAGCAGTGAACCCGGGCGGGGTAGGGGACAAGAGACCCAGTACTTC. Translation: CASSEPGRGRGQETQYF.

This clonotype occurred a few times. This chain uses TRBV4-2 with TRBJ1-1; D not resolved. Germline V gives CDR1 LGHNA, CDR2 YNFKEQ. This CDR3 has 16 amino acids. V dropped 4 bases and J dropped 0 bases, with 15 bases sitting between them. CDR3 sequence: CASSLRLGGVNTEAFF. CDR3 nucleotide sequence: TGTGCCAGCAGCCTCCGGTTGGGCGGGGTGAACACTGAAGCTTTCTTT.

In its sample, this clonotype was seen a few times. V usage is TRBV15 and J usage is TRBJ2-5; a possible D gene is TRBD1 (6 bases). Germline V gives CDR1 LNHNV, CDR2 YYDKDF (reference sequence). The CDR3 length is 12 residues. Between the trimmed V and J ends, which lost 6 bases and 2 bases, there was a span of 7 bases. CDR3 amino acids: CATRTGQETQYF. The CDR3, as DNA: TGTGCCACCAGGACAGGTCAAGAGACCCAGTACTTC.

This clonotype has only a few counts. The chain recombines TRBV5-1 with TRBJ1-1; possibly TRBD1 for D (5 bases). The germline gives CDR1 SGHRS, CDR2 YFSETQ. This CDR3 spans 13 amino acids. The chain's CDR3 is CATRVGTDTEAFF. CDR3 DNA: TGCGCTACACGAGTGGGGACCGACACTGAAGCTTTCTTT.

This clonotype has a handful of counts. The chain links TRBV29-1 to TRBJ2-7; TRBD1 agrees at 7 bases. J gave up 7 bases and V 7 bases, and 7 bases lay outside the gene matches. The CDR3 is 11 amino acids. Germline CDR1 reads SQVTM; CDR2 reads ANQGSEA. The CDR3 region has the DNA TGCAGCGCTTACAGGGGTGGGGAGCAGTACGTC. Translation: CSAYRGGEQYV.

The J gene is TRBJ2-1, the V gene TRBV5-1; 12 bases align to TRBD2. Trimming at V came to 4 bases and at J to 8 bases, leaving 13 bases not matched to a gene. CDR1 SGHRS and CDR2 YFSETQ come from the germline V gene. The CDR3 spans 17 residues. The CDR3 here is CASSLAPTSGSVYEQFF. The CDR3 DNA sequence: TGCGCCAGCAGCCTGGCCCCGACTAGCGGGAGCGTCTATGAGCAGTTCTTC.

This clonotype was found a few times. This chain uses TRBV6-5 with TRBJ1-2, with D uncertain. This CDR3 has 16 amino acids. The V end lost 2 bases, the J end lost 4 bases, and 17 bases lay between the germline ends. CDR1 MNHEY and CDR2 SVGAGI come from the germline V gene. In nucleotides, the CDR3 is TGTGCCAGCAGTTACGTCCCAGCAGGAAGCGTCTATGGCTACACCTTC. Amino acid sequence: CASSYVPAGSVYGYTF.

This clonotype was counted between two and nine times. The genes are TRBV20-1 and TRBJ1-4; D not certain. Germline V gene sequence: CDR1 DFQATT, CDR2 SNEGSKA (reference sequence). The CDR3 loop spans 15 amino acids. Trimming took off 5 bases at V and 7 bases at J, with 20 bases between the two ends. The CDR3 bases are TGCAGTGCTGGGATAGGACCTACGGCATTTGAAAAACTGTTTTTT. This translates into CSAGIGPTAFEKLFF.

The rearrangement uses TRBV5-6 and TRBJ2-7; D is perhaps TRBD2 (7 bases). CDR3 length: 13 residues. The germline V and J ends were trimmed by 4 bases and 5 bases, with 13 bases remaining between them. CDR1 SGHDT and CDR2 YYEEEE come from the germline V gene. The CDR3 DNA is TGTGCCAGCAGCAGGACGGGGGGCGACGAGCAGTACGTC. Its protein is CASSRTGGDEQYV.

The rearrangement links TRBV12-3 or TRBV12-4 to TRBJ1-2, with D perhaps TRBD1 (5 bases). The CDR3 consists of 13 residues. V gave up 3 bases and J gave up 6 bases, with 11 bases separating them. CDR3 amino acids: CASSFQGMDGYTF. The CDR3 DNA reads TGTGCCAGCAGTTTTCAGGGTATGGATGGCTACACCTTC.

The V and J genes are TRBV12-3 or TRBV12-4 and TRBJ2-2, with unresolved D. The length of the CDR3 is 15 residues. V was clipped by 3 bases and J by 2 bases, with 10 bases between them. The CDR3 nucleotides are TGTGCCAGCAGTTTTGGTCGCGGAAACACCGGGGAGCTGTTTTTT. Translated, it gives CASSFGRGNTGELFF.

The table lists this clonotype with a few counts. The J gene is TRBJ1-1, the V gene TRBV7-9, with a tentative D call TRBD1 (5 bases). Between the trimmed V and J ends, which lost 1 base and 11 bases, there was a span of 11 bases. Germline V gives CDR1 SEHNR, CDR2 FQNEAQ (reference sequence). The CDR3 runs to 12 residues. The CDR3 sequence is CASSLVKWGAFF. The CDR3 coding sequence is TGTGCCAGCAGCTTAGTAAAGTGGGGGGCTTTCTTT.

This chain joins TRBV7-9 and TRBJ2-1; TRBD1 or TRBD2 may be the D gene (5 bases each). Germline values: CDR1 SEHNR, CDR2 FQNEAQ (reference sequence). Deletions cut 9 bases from V and 0 bases from J, with 6 bases between. The CDR3 loop spans 12 amino acids. For the CDR3, the DNA is TGTGCCAGGGGGACCTCCTACAATGAGCAGTTCTTC. Protein product: CARGTSYNEQFF. Using reference TRBV7-9 and TRBJ2-1 for the parts outside the CDR3, the full variable domain is DTGVSQNPRHKITKRGQNVTFRCDPISEHNRLYWYRQTLGQGPEFLTYFQNEAQLEKSRLLSDRFSAERPKGSFSTLEIQRTEQGDSAMYLCARGTSYNEQFFGPGTRLTVL.

The V and J genes are TRBV9 and TRBJ2-3; a possible D gene is TRBD2 (6 bases). Looked up from germline, CDR1 is SGDLS and CDR2 is YYNGEE. The CDR3 has 17 amino acids. Trimming pared 0 bases from V and 1 base from J, leaving 15 bases between. CDR3 DNA: TGTGCCAGCAGCGTAGCCGGAGGGAGGTTGGGCACAGATACGCAGTATTTT. Its translation: CASSVAGGRLGTDTQYF.

The chain joins TRBV5-1 to TRBJ1-4; TRBD1 matches at 7 bases. CDR1 SGHRS and CDR2 YFSETQ come from the germline V gene. V dropped 2 bases and J dropped 8; count of bases not matched to a gene: 6. The CDR3 is 14 residues long. In DNA, the CDR3 is TGCGCCAGCAGCTTAAATACAGGGGAGGAAAAACTGTTTTTT. Translated: CASSLNTGEEKLFF.